Presented here are 16 T cell receptor beta chains from one specimen sequenced in a study of blood T cell repertoires in COVID-19. Produced via immunoSEQ multiplex PCR; TCRdb's table is partial and in-frame only. The sample has approximately 200,000 clones; approximately 87% are singletons. Sample: peripheral blood. These receptors all come from a man aged 60 to 69 who had recovered from COVID-19.

V gene TRBV7-3 combines with J gene TRBJ2-1; tentatively, D is TRBD2 (5 bases). Germline CDR1 is SGHTA and CDR2 is FQGTGA. The V end lost 5 bases, the J end lost 6 bases, and 11 bases lay between the germline ends. The length of the CDR3 is 13 residues. The CDR3 protein is CASSRGPGNEQFF. Here the CDR3 DNA reads TGTGCCAGCAGCCGCGGGCCGGGCAATGAGCAGTTCTTC.

This clone turned up a few times. The chain recombines TRBV6-5 with TRBJ1-1, with 7 bases aligning to TRBD1. The germline V gene encodes CDR1 MNHEY and CDR2 SVGAGI. CDR3 length: 12 amino acids. V gave up 4 bases and J gave up 10 bases; unmatched junction bases: 6. CDR3 in amino acids: CASSSGQRVAFF. CDR3 DNA: TGTGCCAGCAGTTCGGGACAGCGAGTAGCTTTCTTT.

The chain joins TRBV7-2 to TRBJ1-2, with D possibly being TRBD1 (5 bases). The V end was cut by 3 bases, the J end by 3 bases, with 20 bases between. Germline CDR1 SGHTA, CDR2 FQGNSA. The CDR3 is 17 amino acids. The CDR3 protein is CASSFFPGKESHYGYTF. DNA of the CDR3: TGTGCCAGCAGCTTCTTTCCAGGGAAAGAGTCTCACTATGGCTACACCTTC.

The chain couples TRBV15 to TRBJ2-7; TRBD1 agrees at 8 bases. The CDR3 sequence is 14 residues long. The V segment lost 5 bases and the J segment 6 bases; nucleotides outside the gene matches: 9. From germline, CDR1 is LNHNV and CDR2 YYDKDF (reference sequence). The CDR3 sequence: CATSSGTGGSEQYF. The DNA of the CDR3 is TGTGCCACCAGCTCCGGCACAGGGGGGAGCGAGCAGTACTTC.

The chain uses TRBV11-1 and TRBJ2-3, with 11 bases lining up with TRBD2. CDR3 length: 16 amino acids. V lost 3 bases to trimming and J lost 3 bases; unmatched junction nucleotides: 5. From germline, CDR1 is SGHAT and CDR2 FQDESV (reference sequence). The CDR3: CASSFASGRITDTQYF. CDR3 bases: TGTGCCAGCAGCTTCGCTAGCGGGAGGATTACAGATACGCAGTATTTT.

V gene TRBV14 combines with J gene TRBJ2-1; TRBD1 agrees at 10 bases. Germline V gives CDR1 SGHDN, CDR2 FVKESK. V shed 5 bases, J shed 7 bases, and the junction held 8 bases outside the gene matches. The CDR3 is 15 residues long. CDR3 loop: CASSARDRGFNEQFF. For the CDR3, the DNA is TGTGCCAGCAGCGCCCGGGACAGGGGTTTTAATGAGCAGTTCTTC.

The rearrangement uses TRBV4-3 and TRBJ1-1; no firm D call. CDR1 and CDR2 from the germline V gene are LGHNA and YSLEER. The CDR3 is 13 amino acids. The V end lost 1 base, the J end lost 2 bases, and 5 bases lay between the germline ends. The CDR3 region has the DNA TGCGCCAGCAGCCAAGGGGCTAACACTGAAGCTTTCTTT. Protein product: CASSQGANTEAFF.

The rearrangement links TRBV6-1 to TRBJ1-3; a possible D gene is TRBD1 (5 bases). The CDR3 sequence is 17 residues long. V lost 1 base to trimming and J lost 0 bases, with 13 bases between them. Per the germline V gene, CDR1 is MNHNS and CDR2 is SASEGT. The CDR3 reads CASSEVSLDISGNTIYF. CDR3 sequence (DNA): TGTGCCAGCAGTGAAGTGTCTTTGGACATCTCTGGAAACACCATATATTTT.

The rearrangement links TRBV19 to TRBJ2-7; 13 nucleotides align to TRBD2. CDR3 length equals 15 residues. Germline V CDR1 and CDR2: LNHDA, SQIVND (reference sequence). With 6 bases clipped from V and 3 bases from J, the junction kept 5 bases outside the gene matches. The CDR3 reads CASRAGTSGVYEQYF. CDR3 DNA sequence: TGTGCCAGTAGAGCCGGGACTAGCGGGGTCTACGAGCAGTACTTC.

The CDR3 spells CASSLSGRGGQYF. The CDR3 nucleotides read TGTGCCAGCAGTTTAAGTGGGAGGGGCGGGCAGTACTTC. The chain links TRBV12-3 or TRBV12-4 to TRBJ2-7; 7 bases are shared with TRBD2. This CDR3 is 13 amino acids long. V trimming: 2 bases; J trimming: 9 bases; junction bases outside the gene matches: 7.

The chain employs TRBV7-3 and TRBJ1-2; the match to TRBD1 covers 9 bases. Unmatched junction bases numbered 13, after V lost 3 bases and J lost 8 bases. This CDR3 contains 16 residues. From germline, CDR1 is SGHTA and CDR2 FQGTGA. The CDR3 DNA follows: TGTGCCAGCAGCTTTTCGCGAGACAGGGGGAGTGTGGGCTACACCTTC. Protein sequence: CASSFSRDRGSVGYTF.

The genes are TRBV5-1 and TRBJ1-2, with D possibly being TRBD1 (5 bases). This CDR3 is built from 15 residues. Deletions cut 0 bases from V and 3 bases from J, with 12 bases between. Per germline, CDR1 SGHRS and CDR2 YFSETQ. The CDR3 sequence is CASSLGLGRDYGYTF. As DNA, the CDR3 is TGCGCCAGCAGCTTGGGGCTGGGGCGCGACTATGGCTACACCTTC.

The DNA of the CDR3 is TGTGCCATCAGTGGGGCCACCGGGGGAGACACTGAAGCTTTCTTT. Translating gives CAISGATGGDTEAFF. The chain has TRBV10-3 and TRBJ1-1; a weak D match, TRBD1 (5 bases). Trimming took 4 bases from V and 3 from J, leaving 15 bases between them. Looked up from germline, CDR1 is ENHRY and CDR2 is SYGVKD. This CDR3 region has 15 residues.

This chain links TRBV27 with TRBJ2-7; 7 nucleotides align to TRBD2. Germline loops: CDR1 MNHEY, CDR2 SMNVEV (reference sequence). Unmatched junction bases numbered 11, after V lost 6 bases and J lost 3 bases. There are 15 residues in the CDR3. The CDR3: CASSSRTPGGYEQYF. CDR3 in DNA: TGTGCCAGCAGCTCGCGGACCCCGGGGGGCTACGAGCAGTACTTC.

The genes are TRBV21-1 and TRBJ1-1; TRBD1, the table's D call, was not compared with the DNA. TRBV21-1 has pseudogene status. This CDR3 comprises 13 residues. The CDR3 reads CASRTGGDTEAFF. The CDR3 region has the DNA TGTGCCAGCAGGACAGGGGGGGACACTGAAGCTTTCTTT.

The chain recombines TRBV30 with TRBJ2-1; D ambiguous. Trimming removed 5 bases at V and 4 bases at J, with 12 bases between. The CDR3 length is 13 residues. Germline CDR1 reads GTSNPN; CDR2 reads SVGIG (reference sequence). CDR3 bases: TGTGCCTGGGGCCGCAACACGTACAATGAGCAGTTCTTC. Its protein product is CAWGRNTYNEQFF.